The 24 T cell receptor beta chains reported below all come from one sample, sequenced in a study of cytomegalovirus exposure and HLA in healthy donors. Both 60 Vbeta primers and 13 Jbeta primers went into the PCR. Profiling relied on immunoSEQ multiplex PCR, and the TCRdb table lists in-frame clones only, not all of them. The profile covers under 200,000 clones, with around 79% appearing a single time and 4% to 4.5% taken by the ten largest. Sequences were obtained from PBMCs. All receptors come from a woman younger than 45 in good health and CMV-seropositive.

This chain connects TRBV27 to TRBJ2-7, with D possibly TRBD1 on 6 matching bases. CDR1 is MNHEY, CDR2 SMNVEV, per germline (reference sequence). This CDR3 comprises 13 residues. Deletions cut 5 bases from V and 2 bases from J, with 10 bases between. CDR3 in amino acids: CASSIGQPYEQYF. The CDR3 region has the DNA TGTGCCAGCAGTATAGGACAGCCCTACGAGCAGTACTTC.

This clone was picked up one time. The rearrangement links TRBV15 to TRBJ2-5; TRBD2 might be the D (5 bases). The V and J ends lost 0 bases and 1 base respectively, with 15 bases between them. CDR3 length equals 17 residues. Germline CDR1 is LNHNV and CDR2 is YYDKDF (reference sequence). The chain's CDR3 is CATSRDEGGYLQETQYF. CDR3 sequence (DNA): TGTGCCACCAGCAGAGATGAAGGAGGATACCTCCAAGAGACCCAGTACTTC. Drawing the rest from reference TRBV15 and TRBJ2-5, the complete variable domain is DAMVIQNPRYQVTQFGKPVTLSCSQTLNHNVMYWYQQKSSQAPKLLFHYYDKDFNNEADTPDNFQSRRPNTSFCFLDIRSPGLGDTAMYLCATSRDEGGYLQETQYFGPGTRLLVL.

This clone was recorded once. The gene calls are TRBV9 and TRBJ1-1; tentative D call: TRBD1 (6 bases). V was shortened by 3 bases and J by 1 base, with 22 bases between the two germline ends. This CDR3 region has 18 residues. Germline V gene lookup returns CDR1 SGDLS and CDR2 YYNGEE. The CDR3 DNA reads as TGTGCCAGCAGCGCCATACAGGGTGCCCCACGAAGGAACACTGAAGCTTTCTTT. Its translation is CASSAIQGAPRRNTEAFF.

In the case of this clone: Other DNA sequences from this sample encode an identical CDR3 as well. CDR3 bases: TGTGCCAGCAGCCCAGGGGACTATGGCTACACCTTC. Translation: CASSPGDYGYTF. The V gene is TRBV7-2, the J gene TRBJ1-2, with a weak D call TRBD1 (6 bases). Germline values: CDR1 SGHTA, CDR2 FQGNSA. Trimming removed 5 bases at V and 3 bases at J, with 7 bases between. This CDR3 contains 12 residues.

The J gene is TRBJ2-2, the V gene TRBV27, with D maybe TRBD2 (5 bases). The V end lost 5 bases, the J end lost 5 bases, and 15 bases lay between the germline ends. This CDR3 is built from 15 residues. Germline CDR1 and CDR2: MNHEY and SMNVEV (reference sequence). The CDR3 sequence: CASSHGLAGTGELFF. The CDR3 coding sequence is TGTGCCAGCAGTCACGGGCTAGCCGGGACCGGGGAGCTGTTTTTT.

This chain joins TRBV27 and TRBJ2-7, with TRBD1 matching over 8 bases. This CDR3 region has 14 residues. Germline CDR1 and CDR2: MNHEY and SMNVEV (reference sequence). J lost 9 bases, V lost 5 bases, and 12 bases had no gene match. The CDR3 DNA follows: TGTGCCAGCAGTATAGGACAGGGACTGGAGGCGCAGTACTTC. Amino acid sequence: CASSIGQGLEAQYF.

The V and J genes are TRBV5-1 and TRBJ2-5; possibly TRBD1 for D (6 bases). Between the trimmed V and J ends, which lost 4 bases and 2 bases, there was a span of 18 bases. This CDR3 is 16 amino acids long. Germline V gives CDR1 SGHRS, CDR2 YFSETQ. CDR3 loop: CASSNFPGTLQETQYF. CDR3 sequence (DNA): TGCGCCAGCAGCAATTTTCCCGGGACATTGCAAGAGACCCAGTACTTC.

In its sample, this clone was seen a few times. The rearrangement links TRBV11-2 to TRBJ2-3; 8 bases align to TRBD2. Germline CDR1 SGHAT, CDR2 FQNNGV. V shed 5 bases, J shed 2 bases, and the junction held 9 bases outside the gene matches. The CDR3 totals 16 residues. CDR3 DNA sequence: TGTGCCAGCAGCGTGCGGGGGGTAGCATTCACAGATACGCAGTATTTT. Translating it yields CASSVRGVAFTDTQYF.

The V gene is TRBV23-1, the J gene TRBJ2-4; 8 bases agree with TRBD1. TRBV23-1 is placed among ORFs of uncertain function. The CDR3 extends over 18 amino acids. V lost 7 bases to trimming and J lost 0 bases; unmatched junction nucleotides: 14. This CDR3 is CASIIQGALREAKNIQYF. CDR3 sequence (DNA): TGCGCCAGCATTATCCAGGGGGCTTTAAGGGAAGCCAAAAACATTCAGTACTTC.

This clone showed up just a few times. The chain carries TRBV7-9 and TRBJ1-2; 9 bases map to TRBD1. Germline assignment: CDR1 SEHNR and CDR2 FQNEAQ (reference sequence). Trimming removed 7 bases from V and 5 bases from J; junction bases left unmatched: 11. The CDR3 loop spans 15 amino acids. CDR3 DNA: TGTGCCAGCACCTCGGCGGGGACAGGGACTTATGGCTACACCTTC. Translated, it gives CASTSAGTGTYGYTF.

The genes are TRBV11-2 and TRBJ1-2, with TRBD1 identical over 7 bases. Germline-derived CDR1 and CDR2 are SGHAT and FQNNGV. V gave up 5 bases and J gave up 2 bases; unmatched junction bases: 8. The CDR3 has 15 residues. CDR3 sequence (DNA): TGTGCCAGCAGCCGGCAGACAGGGCCCAACTATGGCTACACCTTC. Protein: CASSRQTGPNYGYTF.

This sequence joins TRBV7-2 and TRBJ2-1; D is possibly TRBD2 (6 bases). This CDR3 contains 19 residues. The V end was cut by 5 bases, the J end by 1 base, with 24 bases between. In germline, CDR1 is SGHTA, CDR2 FQGNSA. CDR3 residues: CASSPQGPGTPTSYNEQFF. The CDR3 nucleotides read TGTGCCAGCAGCCCTCAGGGACCCGGGACTCCAACTTCCTACAATGAGCAGTTCTTC.

The chain joins TRBV7-6 to TRBJ2-2; D gene uncertain. Germline CDR1 is SGHVS and CDR2 is FNYEAQ. CDR3 length: 15 amino acids. With 1 base removed from V and 5 bases from J, the gap between germline ends came to 11 bases. DNA of the CDR3: TGTGCCAGCAGCTTAGACCCAACGGGTACCGGGGAGCTGTTTTTT. It encodes CASSLDPTGTGELFF. Filled out from reference TRBV7-6 and TRBJ2-2, the complete variable domain reads GAGVSQSPRYKVTKRGQDVALRCDPISGHVSLYWYRQALGQGPEFLTYFNYEAQQDKSGLPNDRFSAERPEGSISTLTIQRTEQRDSAMYRCASSLDPTGTGELFFGEGSRLTVL.

This clone was seen a handful of times. V usage is TRBV10-2 and J usage is TRBJ2-1; possibly TRBD2 for D (6 bases). CDR1 and CDR2 (germline): WSHSY, SAAADI. CDR3 length: 17 amino acids. The ends were cut back, 6 bases at V and 1 base at J, with 19 bases in the middle. CDR3 sequence reads: CASSQRLLRGSYNEQFF. The CDR3 coding sequence is TGCGCCAGCAGCCAACGCCTCCTCCGGGGGTCCTACAATGAGCAGTTCTTC.

The gene calls are TRBV18 and TRBJ1-5; tentatively, D is TRBD1 (5 bases). The CDR3 contains 14 residues. The germline V and J ends were trimmed by 5 bases and 3 bases, with 11 bases remaining between them. Germline CDR1 KGHSH, CDR2 LQKENI. The CDR3 here is CASSSQGANQPQHF. The CDR3 DNA reads TGTGCCAGCTCATCTCAGGGCGCCAATCAGCCCCAGCATTTT. The variable domain in full, with the rest retrieved from reference TRBV18 and TRBJ1-5, is NAGVMQNPRHLVRRRGQEARLRCSPMKGHSHVYWYRQLPEEGLKFMVYLQKENIIDESGMPKERFSAEFPKEGPSILRIQQVVRGDSAAYFCASSSQGANQPQHFGDGTRLSIL.

The sample holds a few counts of this clone. The chain uses TRBV7-2 and TRBJ1-6; possibly TRBD1 for D (6 bases). V lost 1 base to trimming and J lost 7 bases, with 20 bases between them. The V gene's germline CDR1 is SGHTA and CDR2 FQGNSA. This CDR3 has 18 amino acids. CDR3 protein: CASSLGRRWGQPNSPLHF. The CDR3 nucleotides read TGTGCCAGCAGCTTAGGAAGGCGCTGGGGGCAGCCGAATTCACCCCTCCACTTT.

The chain uses TRBV7-9 and TRBJ2-2, with 8 bases that match TRBD2. Germline CDR1 and CDR2: SEHNR and FQNEAQ (reference sequence). This CDR3 contains 16 residues. J gave up 4 bases and V 4 bases, and 8 bases lay outside the gene matches. CDR3 amino acids: CASSSRAGELTGELFF. The DNA of the CDR3 is TGTGCCAGCAGCTCCCGAGCGGGAGAGCTCACCGGGGAGCTGTTTTTT.

The chain has TRBV7-2 and TRBJ1-2, with D possibly being TRBD1 (5 bases). Trimming stripped 5 bases from V and 1 base from J, with 17 bases between. The CDR3 length is 16 residues. Germline values: CDR1 SGHTA, CDR2 FQGNSA. The CDR3 loop is CASSPGGSGRNYGYTF. As DNA, the CDR3 is TGTGCCAGCAGCCCCGGGGGGTCAGGGCGTAACTATGGCTACACCTTC.

This clone was recorded a few times. V is TRBV7-9 and J is TRBJ2-5; the match to TRBD2 covers 8 bases. Trimming took 3 bases from V and 4 from J; bases not matched to a gene: 7. Germline loops: CDR1 SEHNR, CDR2 FQNEAQ (reference sequence). This CDR3 is 15 amino acids long. The CDR3 bases are TGTGCCAGCAGCTTTGGGACTAGGGGAGGAGAGACCCAGTACTTC. This gives the protein CASSFGTRGGETQYF.

This rearrangement joins TRBV19 to TRBJ2-7, with 11 bases that match TRBD1. Unmatched junction bases numbered 5, after V lost 5 bases and J lost 2 bases. CDR1 is LNHDA, CDR2 SQIVND, per germline (reference sequence). CDR3 size: 15 residues. Here the CDR3 reads CASSWGQGGTYEQYF. The DNA for the CDR3 is TGTGCCAGTAGTTGGGGACAGGGGGGAACCTACGAGCAGTACTTC.

The chain is built from TRBV15 and TRBJ1-6, with D unresolved. Trimming cost V 1 base and J 7 bases, with 11 bases left between them. CDR1 and CDR2 (germline): LNHNV, YYDKDF (reference sequence). CDR3 length: 15 amino acids. The CDR3 here is CATSRARAENSPLHF. Written as DNA, the CDR3 is TGTGCCACCAGCAGAGCGAGGGCAGAAAATTCACCCCTCCACTTT.

This chain uses TRBV11-2 with TRBJ2-3; D is unclear. V lost 5 bases, J lost 2 bases, and 14 bases lay in between. The CDR3 is 15 residues long. CDR1 and CDR2 (germline): SGHAT, FQNNGV. This CDR3 is CASSVLGLITDTQYF. For the CDR3, the DNA is TGTGCCAGCAGCGTTCTAGGCTTAATCACAGATACGCAGTATTTT.

The CDR3: CASSLGGRGYTF. The CDR3 nucleotides are TGTGCCAGCAGCTTAGGGGGCCGTGGCTACACCTTC. The rearrangement joins TRBV7-8 to TRBJ1-2; tentatively, D is TRBD1 (5 bases). Per germline, CDR1 SGHVS and CDR2 FQNEAQ. Trimming took 1 base from V and 7 from J, leaving 7 bases between them. The CDR3 has 12 residues.

The rearrangement joins TRBV5-6 to TRBJ1-3; tentatively, D is TRBD1 (6 bases). This CDR3 comprises 17 residues. V was clipped by 0 bases and J by 3 bases, with 16 bases between them. Germline CDR1 reads SGHDT; CDR2 reads YYEEEE. The CDR3 DNA is TGTGCCAGCAGCTTGGGGGCAGGGGAATACGATGGAAACACCATATATTTT. Protein product: CASSLGAGEYDGNTIYF. Looking up the rest from reference TRBV5-6 and TRBJ1-3 gives the full variable domain: DAGVTQSPTHLIKTRGQQVTLRCSPKSGHDTVSWYQQALGQGPQFIFQYYEEEERQRGNFPDRFSGHQFPNYSSELNVNALLLGDSALYLCASSLGAGEYDGNTIYFGEGSWLTVV.